The 16 T cell receptor beta chains in this list originate from one sample, sequenced in a study of T cell responses to AZD1222 COVID-19 vaccine. Clones were read by immunoSEQ multiplex PCR, and TCRdb kept only the in-frame ones, dropping some. The table records about 77,000 clones, about 92% of them present only once. The sample in question was peripheral blood, obtained 28 days after the second AZD1222 dose. These receptor sequences come from an adult who received the AZD1222 COVID-19 vaccine.

The J gene is TRBJ2-1, the V gene TRBV6-4; D uncertain. This CDR3 comprises 15 residues. Germline loops: CDR1 MRHNA, CDR2 SNTAGT. Trimming shortened V by 0 bases and J by 5 bases, and 11 bases separated the two germline ends. CDR3 loop: CASSDSSDGNNEQFF. CDR3 nucleotides: TGTGCCAGCAGTGACTCTTCGGACGGAAACAATGAGCAGTTCTTC.

The chain joins TRBV7-6 to TRBJ1-1, with unresolved D. This CDR3 is 13 amino acids long. Per the germline V gene, CDR1 is SGHVS and CDR2 is FNYEAQ. The V end was cut by 2 bases, the J end by 3 bases, with 7 bases between. Here the CDR3 DNA reads TGTGCCAGCAGCTTACCGGGGTACACTGAAGCTTTCTTT. This sequence encodes CASSLPGYTEAFF.

The chain employs TRBV5-1 and TRBJ2-7, with D possibly matching TRBD1 (5 bases). V was trimmed by 4 bases and J by 7 bases, leaving 12 bases between them. CDR3 length: 12 residues. Germline values: CDR1 SGHRS, CDR2 YFSETQ. This CDR3 is CASSGASWEQYF. Written as DNA, the CDR3 is TGCGCCAGCAGCGGGGCCTCGTGGGAGCAGTACTTC.

This clone was picked up one time. V gene TRBV28 combines with J gene TRBJ2-5; perhaps D is TRBD1 or TRBD2 (5 bases each). Germline V gene sequence: CDR1 MDHEN, CDR2 SYDVKM. V was cut by 2 bases and J by 5 bases, with 15 bases left in between. The CDR3 sequence is 15 residues long. The CDR3 bases are TGTGCCAGCAGTTTACGGACACACCAGCGGGAGACCCAGTACTTC. Protein sequence: CASSLRTHQRETQYF.

V is TRBV19 and J is TRBJ2-1; 12 bases are shared with TRBD2. J gave up 5 bases and V 5 bases, and 4 bases lay outside the gene matches. The germline V gene has CDR1 LNHDA and CDR2 SQIVND (reference sequence). The CDR3 spans 15 residues. This chain's CDR3 is CASSQTSGGHNEQFF. In nucleotides, the CDR3 is TGTGCCAGTAGTCAGACTAGCGGGGGCCACAATGAGCAGTTCTTC. The complete variable domain, with remaining parts taken from reference TRBV19 and TRBJ2-1, reads DGGITQSPKYLFRKEGQNVTLSCEQNLNHDAMYWYRQDPGQGLRLIYYSQIVNDFQKGDIAEGYSVSREKKESFPLTVTSAQKNPTAFYLCASSQTSGGHNEQFFGPGTRLTVL.

The chain couples TRBV3-1 (or the pseudogene TRBV3-2) to TRBJ1-1, with D unclear. This CDR3 comprises 15 residues. Germline-derived CDR1 and CDR2 are LGHDT and YNNKEL (reference sequence). V lost 1 base and J lost 7, with 16 bases in between. CDR3 in amino acids: CASSQGKTMVGEAFF. The CDR3 DNA is TGTGCCAGCAGCCAAGGCAAAACGATGGTTGGTGAAGCTTTCTTT.

In DNA form, the CDR3 reads TGTGCCAGCAGCTTAGACAGCGGCAATCAGCCCCAGCATTTT. Translation: CASSLDSGNQPQHF. The chain couples TRBV11-2 to TRBJ1-5; D is undetermined. The CDR3 runs 14 residues. Between the trimmed V and J ends, which lost 0 bases and 2 bases, there was a span of 5 bases. Germline V gene lookup returns CDR1 SGHAT and CDR2 FQNNGV.

This rearrangement joins TRBV28 to TRBJ2-2; TRBD2 matches at 12 bases. The CDR3 has 18 residues. J gave up 2 bases and V 4 bases, and 8 bases lay outside the gene matches. From germline, CDR1 is MDHEN and CDR2 SYDVKM. The CDR3 here is CASSYVLAGGLNTGELFF. The DNA for the CDR3 is TGTGCCAGCAGTTACGTACTAGCGGGAGGCCTCAACACCGGGGAGCTGTTTTTT.

The chain employs TRBV11-2 and TRBJ1-2; TRBD1 matches 10 bases. Germline values: CDR1 SGHAT, CDR2 FQNNGV. There are 16 residues in the CDR3. With V trimmed by 5 bases and J by 2 bases, 8 bases remained unmatched. CDR3 coding DNA: TGTGCCAGCAGCAGAACCCAGACAGGGGGCAACTATGGCTACACCTTC. This gives the protein CASSRTQTGGNYGYTF.

The chain combines TRBV18 with TRBJ2-7, with D unresolved. Trimming pared 3 bases from V and 0 bases from J, leaving 9 bases between. Germline V lookup: CDR1 KGHSH, CDR2 LQKENI. The CDR3 sequence is 14 residues long. DNA for the CDR3: TGTGCCAGCTCACCCTCGACGAACTCCTACGAGCAGTACTTC. Translation gives CASSPSTNSYEQYF.

This clone was recorded once. The gene calls are TRBV2 and TRBJ2-6; perhaps TRBD1 as D (5 bases). Germline V gene lookup returns CDR1 SNHLY and CDR2 FYNNEI. The CDR3 runs 19 residues. Trimming removed 5 bases from V and 0 bases from J, with 20 bases in between. The DNA for the CDR3 is TGTGCCAGCAGTCTTAGGGGTATAGCAGAGAGCTCTGGGGCCAACGTCCTGACTTTC. This sequence encodes CASSLRGIAESSGANVLTF.

The gene calls are TRBV25-1 and TRBJ2-2, with TRBD2 matching 9 bases. The CDR3 runs 16 residues. Germline-derived CDR1 and CDR2 are MGHDK and SYGVNS. V lost 3 bases, J lost 5 bases, and 7 bases stayed unmatched. The CDR3 sequence is CASSEAGGPGTGELFF. CDR3 in DNA: TGTGCCAGCAGTGAGGCGGGAGGGCCGGGGACCGGGGAGCTGTTTTTT. The full variable domain, its missing parts supplied by reference TRBV25-1 and TRBJ2-2, is EADIYQTPRYLVIGTGKKITLECSQTMGHDKMYWYQQDPGMELHLIHYSYGVNSTEKGDLSSESTVSRIRTEHFPLTLESARPSHTSQYLCASSEAGGPGTGELFFGEGSRLTVL.

This clone has just a few counts. The J gene is TRBJ1-1, the V gene TRBV30; tentative D call: TRBD1 (6 bases). CDR1 and CDR2 from the germline V gene are GTSNPN and SVGIG (reference sequence). This CDR3 region has 13 residues. V lost 3 bases and J lost 8, with 16 bases in between. The CDR3: CAWRGGELTEAFF. The DNA of the CDR3 is TGTGCCTGGAGAGGGGGGGAACTCACGGAAGCTTTCTTT.

The CDR3 DNA reads TGTGCCATCACCGGGGGACTAGCGGGAGGGGCCGGGGAGCTGTTTTTT. Translated, it gives CAITGGLAGGAGELFF. The chain links TRBV10-3 to TRBJ2-2, with 16 bases lining up with TRBD2. This CDR3 has 16 residues. Germline loops: CDR1 ENHRY, CDR2 SYGVKD. V dropped 7 bases and J dropped 6; count of bases not matched to a gene: 5.

V is TRBV29-1 and J is TRBJ2-1, with 10 bases fitting TRBD2. There are 12 residues in the CDR3. Unmatched junction bases numbered 2, after V lost 7 bases and J lost 5 bases. CDR1 and CDR2 from the germline V gene are SQVTM and ANQGSEA. The CDR3, as DNA: TGCAGCGGCGGACTAGCGGACAATGAGCAGTTCTTC. Amino acid sequence: CSGGLADNEQFF.

The chain recombines TRBV19 with TRBJ1-1, with D possibly being TRBD1 (6 bases). Germline lookup yields CDR1 LNHDA and CDR2 SQIVND (reference sequence). CDR3 length equals 14 residues. Trimming stripped 6 bases from V and 1 base from J, with 12 bases between. The CDR3 region is CASRKDSTNTEAFF. The CDR3 DNA sequence: TGTGCCAGTAGGAAGGACAGCACGAACACTGAAGCTTTCTTT.